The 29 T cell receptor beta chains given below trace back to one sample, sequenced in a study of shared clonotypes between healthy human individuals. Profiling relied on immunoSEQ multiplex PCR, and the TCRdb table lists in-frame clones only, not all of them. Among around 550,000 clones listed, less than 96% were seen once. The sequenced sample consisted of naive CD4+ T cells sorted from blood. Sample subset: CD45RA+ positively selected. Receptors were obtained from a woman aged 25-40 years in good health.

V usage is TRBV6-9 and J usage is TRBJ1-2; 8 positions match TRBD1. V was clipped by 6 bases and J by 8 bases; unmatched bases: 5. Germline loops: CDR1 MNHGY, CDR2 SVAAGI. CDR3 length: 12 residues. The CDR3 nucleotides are TGTGCCAGCAGATTGACAGGGGAAGGCTACACCTTC. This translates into CASRLTGEGYTF.

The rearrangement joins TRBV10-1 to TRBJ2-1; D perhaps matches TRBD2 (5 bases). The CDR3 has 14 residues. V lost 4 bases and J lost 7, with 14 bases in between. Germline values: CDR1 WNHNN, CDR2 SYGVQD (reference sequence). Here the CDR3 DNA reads TGCGCCAGCAGTGCAGCGGACCCCTGGAATGAGCAGTTCTTC. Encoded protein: CASSAADPWNEQFF.

CDR3 loop: CASRDAWREGYANEQFF. Here the CDR3 DNA reads TGTGCCAGCAGAGACGCCTGGCGGGAGGGATATGCGAATGAGCAGTTCTTC. The chain employs TRBV28 and TRBJ2-1; 9 nucleotides line up with TRBD2. The ends lost 6 bases at V and 7 bases at J; junction bases unmatched: 16. The CDR3 contains 17 residues. Germline CDR1 is MDHEN and CDR2 is SYDVKM. Supplemented by reference TRBV28 and TRBJ2-1, the full variable domain reads DVKVTQSSRYLVKRTGEKVFLECVQDMDHENMFWYRQDPGLGLRLIYFSYDVKMKEKGDIPEGYSVSREKKERFSLILESASTNQTSMYLCASRDAWREGYANEQFFGPGTRLTVL.

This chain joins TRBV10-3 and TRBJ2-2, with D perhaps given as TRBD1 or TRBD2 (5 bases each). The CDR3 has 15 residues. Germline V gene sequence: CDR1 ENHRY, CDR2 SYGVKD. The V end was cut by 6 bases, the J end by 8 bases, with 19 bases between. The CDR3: CAIREINQGPGELFF. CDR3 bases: TGTGCCATCAGAGAAATAAACCAGGGACCTGGGGAGCTGTTTTTT.

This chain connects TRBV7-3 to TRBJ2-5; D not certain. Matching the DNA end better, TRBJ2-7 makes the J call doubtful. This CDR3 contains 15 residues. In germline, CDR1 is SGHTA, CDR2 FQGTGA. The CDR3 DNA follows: TGTGCCAGCAGCTTAGCGGCCACGTCTTCCTACGAGCAGTACTTC. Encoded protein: CASSLAATSSYEQYF.

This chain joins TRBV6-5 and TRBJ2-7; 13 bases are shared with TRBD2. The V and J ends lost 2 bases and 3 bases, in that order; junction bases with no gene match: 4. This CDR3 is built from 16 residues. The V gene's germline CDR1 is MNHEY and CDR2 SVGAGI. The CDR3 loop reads CASSYTGLAGNYEQYF. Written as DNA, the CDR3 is TGTGCCAGCAGTTACACGGGACTAGCGGGGAACTACGAGCAGTACTTC.

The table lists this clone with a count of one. The CDR3 region is CASSQAPGWGDKYEQYF. The CDR3 nucleotides are TGCGCCAGCAGCCAAGCCCCAGGTTGGGGAGATAAGTACGAGCAGTACTTC. The rearrangement joins TRBV4-1 to TRBJ2-7; TRBD2 might be the D (5 bases). V was clipped by 1 base and J by 4 bases, with 20 bases between them. Germline lookup yields CDR1 MGHRA and CDR2 YSYEKL. The CDR3 is 17 residues long.

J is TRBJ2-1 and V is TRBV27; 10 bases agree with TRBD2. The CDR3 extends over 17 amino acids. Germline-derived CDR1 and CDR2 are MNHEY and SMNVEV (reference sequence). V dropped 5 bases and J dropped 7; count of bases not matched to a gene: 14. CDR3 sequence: CASSPLFTSGVLNEQFF. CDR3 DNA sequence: TGTGCCAGCAGTCCCCTCTTTACTAGCGGGGTACTAAATGAGCAGTTCTTC.

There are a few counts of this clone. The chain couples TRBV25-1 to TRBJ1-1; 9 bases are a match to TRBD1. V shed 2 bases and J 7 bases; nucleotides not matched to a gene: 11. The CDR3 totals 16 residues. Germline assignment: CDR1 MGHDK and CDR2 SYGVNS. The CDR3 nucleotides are TGTGCCAGCAGTGAACGGCAGACCGGGACAGGGAATGAAGCTTTCTTT. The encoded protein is CASSERQTGTGNEAFF.

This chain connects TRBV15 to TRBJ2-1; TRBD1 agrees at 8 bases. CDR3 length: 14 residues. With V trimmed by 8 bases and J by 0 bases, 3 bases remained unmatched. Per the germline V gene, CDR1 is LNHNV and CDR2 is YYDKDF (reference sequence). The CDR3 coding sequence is TGTGCCACCCGCACAGGGGGCTCCTACAATGAGCAGTTCTTC. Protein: CATRTGGSYNEQFF.

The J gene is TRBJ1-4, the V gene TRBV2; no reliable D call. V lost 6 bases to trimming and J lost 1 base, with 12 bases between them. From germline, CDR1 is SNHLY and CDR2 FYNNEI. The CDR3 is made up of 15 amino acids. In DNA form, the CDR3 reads TGTGCCAGCAGCGGATTTGGTCAAACTAATGAAAAACTGTTTTTT. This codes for CASSGFGQTNEKLFF.

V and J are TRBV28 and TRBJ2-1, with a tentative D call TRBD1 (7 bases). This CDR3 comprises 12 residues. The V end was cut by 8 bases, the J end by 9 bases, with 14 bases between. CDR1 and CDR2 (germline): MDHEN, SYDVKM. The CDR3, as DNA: TGTGCCAGCGGCATCCAGGGGGGTGAGCAGTTCTTC. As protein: CASGIQGGEQFF.

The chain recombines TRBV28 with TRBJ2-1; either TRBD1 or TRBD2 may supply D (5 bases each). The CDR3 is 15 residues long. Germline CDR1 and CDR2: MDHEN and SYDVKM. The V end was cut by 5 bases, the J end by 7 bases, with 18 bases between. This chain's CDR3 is CASSPPQGVGNEQFF. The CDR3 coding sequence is TGTGCCAGCAGTCCCCCCCAGGGAGTTGGGAATGAGCAGTTCTTC.

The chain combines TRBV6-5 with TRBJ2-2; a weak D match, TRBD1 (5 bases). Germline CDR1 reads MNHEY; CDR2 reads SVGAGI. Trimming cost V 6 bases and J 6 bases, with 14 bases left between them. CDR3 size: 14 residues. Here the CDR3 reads CASSPFRGAGELFF. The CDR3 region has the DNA TGTGCCAGCAGCCCCTTTAGGGGTGCCGGGGAGCTGTTTTTT.

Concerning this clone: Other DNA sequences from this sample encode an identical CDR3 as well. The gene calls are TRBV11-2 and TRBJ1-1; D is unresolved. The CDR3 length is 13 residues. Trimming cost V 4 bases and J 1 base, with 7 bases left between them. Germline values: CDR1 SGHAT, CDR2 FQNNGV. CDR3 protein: CASSSGRNTEAFF. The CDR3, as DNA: TGTGCCAGCAGCTCCGGAAGGAACACTGAAGCTTTCTTT.

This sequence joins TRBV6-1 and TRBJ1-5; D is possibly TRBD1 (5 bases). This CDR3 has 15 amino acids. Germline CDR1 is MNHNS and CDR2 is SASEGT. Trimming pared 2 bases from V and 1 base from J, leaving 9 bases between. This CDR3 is CASSEIGVSNQPQHF. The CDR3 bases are TGTGCCAGCAGTGAAATAGGGGTCAGCAATCAGCCCCAGCATTTT.

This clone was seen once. This CDR3 is CASSLSLGQGYEQYF. DNA for the CDR3: TGTGCCAGCAGTTTATCACTGGGACAGGGATACGAGCAGTACTTC. The chain combines TRBV27 with TRBJ2-7, with 9 bases aligning to TRBD1. Per the germline V gene, CDR1 is MNHEY and CDR2 is SMNVEV (reference sequence). The CDR3 runs to 15 residues. V lost 0 bases to trimming and J lost 4 bases; unmatched junction nucleotides: 4.

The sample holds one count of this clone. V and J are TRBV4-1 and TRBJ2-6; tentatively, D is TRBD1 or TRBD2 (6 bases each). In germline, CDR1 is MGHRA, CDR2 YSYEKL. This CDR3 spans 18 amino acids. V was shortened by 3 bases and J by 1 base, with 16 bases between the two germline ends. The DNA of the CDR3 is TGCGCCAGCAGCCAGGGGGGCCCAATCTCTTCTGGGGCCAACGTCCTGACTTTC. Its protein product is CASSQGGPISSGANVLTF.

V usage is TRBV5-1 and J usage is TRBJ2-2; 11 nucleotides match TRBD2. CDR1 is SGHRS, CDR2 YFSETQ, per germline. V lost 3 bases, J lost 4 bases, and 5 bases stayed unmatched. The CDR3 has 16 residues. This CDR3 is CASSSGLAGPTGELFF. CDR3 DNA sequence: TGCGCCAGCAGCTCCGGACTAGCGGGCCCCACCGGGGAGCTGTTTTTT.

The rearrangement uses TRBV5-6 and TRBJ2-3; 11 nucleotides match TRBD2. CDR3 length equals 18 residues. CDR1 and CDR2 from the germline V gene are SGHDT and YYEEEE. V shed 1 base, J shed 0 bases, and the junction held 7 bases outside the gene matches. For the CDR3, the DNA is TGTGCCAGCAGCTTGTTACTAGCGGGAGACCCCAGCACAGATACGCAGTATTTT. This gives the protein CASSLLLAGDPSTDTQYF.

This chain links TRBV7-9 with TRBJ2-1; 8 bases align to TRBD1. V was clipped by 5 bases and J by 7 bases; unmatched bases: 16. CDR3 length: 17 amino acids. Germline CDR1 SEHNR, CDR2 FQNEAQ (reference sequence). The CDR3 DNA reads TGTGCCAGCAGCCCCCCGGGGCTAGCGACAGGGGAAAATGAGCAGTTCTTC. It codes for CASSPPGLATGENEQFF.

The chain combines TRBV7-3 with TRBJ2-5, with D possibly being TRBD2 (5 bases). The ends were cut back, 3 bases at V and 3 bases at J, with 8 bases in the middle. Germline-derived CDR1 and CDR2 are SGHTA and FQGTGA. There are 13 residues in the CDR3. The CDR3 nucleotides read TGTGCCAGCAGCTTGACTATAGAAGAGACCCAGTACTTC. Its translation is CASSLTIEETQYF.

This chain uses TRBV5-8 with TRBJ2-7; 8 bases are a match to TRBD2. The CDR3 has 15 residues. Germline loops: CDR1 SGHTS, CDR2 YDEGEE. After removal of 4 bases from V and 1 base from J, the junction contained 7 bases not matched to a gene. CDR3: CASSKLAALSYEQYF. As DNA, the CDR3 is TGTGCCAGCAGCAAACTAGCGGCTCTATCCTACGAGCAGTACTTC.

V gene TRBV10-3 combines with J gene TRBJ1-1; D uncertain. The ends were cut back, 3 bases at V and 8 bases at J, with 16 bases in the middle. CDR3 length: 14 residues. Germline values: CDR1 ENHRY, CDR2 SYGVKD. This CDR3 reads CAISEGGRGFEAFF. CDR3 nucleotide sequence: TGTGCCATCAGTGAAGGTGGACGGGGATTCGAAGCTTTCTTT.

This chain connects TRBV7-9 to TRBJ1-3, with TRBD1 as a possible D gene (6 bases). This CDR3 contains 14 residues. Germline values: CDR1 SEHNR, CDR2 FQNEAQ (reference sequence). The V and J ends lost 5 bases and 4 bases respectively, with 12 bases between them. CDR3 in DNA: TGTGCCAGCAGCCCGGACAGCGCAGGAAACACCATATATTTT. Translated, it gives CASSPDSAGNTIYF.

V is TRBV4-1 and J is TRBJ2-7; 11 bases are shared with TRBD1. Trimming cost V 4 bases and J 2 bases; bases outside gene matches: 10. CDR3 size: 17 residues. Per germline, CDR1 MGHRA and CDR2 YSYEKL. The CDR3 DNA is TGCGCCAGCAGCCCCCGGACAGGGGGCGATCTGACCTACGAGCAGTACTTC. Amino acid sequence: CASSPRTGGDLTYEQYF.

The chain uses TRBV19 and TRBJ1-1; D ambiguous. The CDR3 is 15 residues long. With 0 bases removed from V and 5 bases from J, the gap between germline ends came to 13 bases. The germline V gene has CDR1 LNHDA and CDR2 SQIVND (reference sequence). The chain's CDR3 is CASSIDRFMRTEAFF. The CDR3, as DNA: TGTGCCAGTAGTATAGATCGGTTTATGAGGACTGAAGCTTTCTTT.

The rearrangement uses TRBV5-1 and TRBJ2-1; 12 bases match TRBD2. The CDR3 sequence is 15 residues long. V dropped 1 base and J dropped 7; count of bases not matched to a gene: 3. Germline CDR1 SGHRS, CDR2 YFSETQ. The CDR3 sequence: CASSLLAGGQNEQFF. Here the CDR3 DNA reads TGCGCCAGCAGCTTGCTAGCGGGAGGGCAGAATGAGCAGTTCTTC.

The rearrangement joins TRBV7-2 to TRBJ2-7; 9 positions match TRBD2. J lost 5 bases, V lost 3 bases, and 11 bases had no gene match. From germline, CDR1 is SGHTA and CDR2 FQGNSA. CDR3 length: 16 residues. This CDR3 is CASSLRSGTSIHEQYF. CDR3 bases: TGTGCCAGCAGCTTGAGGAGTGGGACTAGCATTCACGAGCAGTACTTC.